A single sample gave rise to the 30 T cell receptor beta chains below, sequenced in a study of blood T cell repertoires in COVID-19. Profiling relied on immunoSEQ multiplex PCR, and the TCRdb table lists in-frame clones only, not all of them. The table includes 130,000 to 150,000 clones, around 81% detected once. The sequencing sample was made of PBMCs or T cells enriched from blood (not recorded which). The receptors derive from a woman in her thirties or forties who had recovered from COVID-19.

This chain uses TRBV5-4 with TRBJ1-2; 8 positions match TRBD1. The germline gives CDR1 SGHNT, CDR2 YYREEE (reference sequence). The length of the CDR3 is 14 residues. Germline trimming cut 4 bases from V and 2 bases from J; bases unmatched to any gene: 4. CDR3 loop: CASSMGQDNYGYTF. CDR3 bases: TGTGCCAGCAGCATGGGACAGGACAACTATGGCTACACCTTC.

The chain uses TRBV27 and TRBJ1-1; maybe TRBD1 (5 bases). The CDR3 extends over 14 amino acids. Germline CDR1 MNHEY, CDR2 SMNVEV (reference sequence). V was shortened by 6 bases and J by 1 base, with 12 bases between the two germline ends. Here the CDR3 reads CASRPLGGNTEAFF. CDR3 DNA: TGTGCCAGCAGACCCCTGGGGGGGAACACTGAAGCTTTCTTT.

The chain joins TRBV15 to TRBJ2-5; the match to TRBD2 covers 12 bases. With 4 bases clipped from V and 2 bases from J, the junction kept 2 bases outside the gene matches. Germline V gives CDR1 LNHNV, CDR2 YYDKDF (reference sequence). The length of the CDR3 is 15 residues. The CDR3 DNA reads TGTGCCACCAGCATTACTAGCGGGGGGCAAGAGACCCAGTACTTC. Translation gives CATSITSGGQETQYF.

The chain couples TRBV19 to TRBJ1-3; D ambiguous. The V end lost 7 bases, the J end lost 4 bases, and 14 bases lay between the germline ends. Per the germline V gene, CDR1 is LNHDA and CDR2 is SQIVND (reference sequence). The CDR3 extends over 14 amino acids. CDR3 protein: CASTPRIIGNTIYF. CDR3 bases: TGTGCCAGTACCCCGAGGATTATAGGAAACACCATATATTTT.

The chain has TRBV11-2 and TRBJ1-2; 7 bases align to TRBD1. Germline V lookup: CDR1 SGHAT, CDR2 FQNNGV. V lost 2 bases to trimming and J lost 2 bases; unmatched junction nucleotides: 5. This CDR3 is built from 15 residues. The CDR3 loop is CASSLLRGQNYGYTF. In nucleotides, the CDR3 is TGTGCCAGCAGCTTATTAAGGGGGCAAAACTATGGCTACACCTTC.

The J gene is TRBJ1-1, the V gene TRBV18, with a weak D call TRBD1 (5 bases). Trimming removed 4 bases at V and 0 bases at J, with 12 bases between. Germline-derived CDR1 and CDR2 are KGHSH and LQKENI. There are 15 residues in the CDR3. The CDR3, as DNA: TGTGCCAGCTCACAAACGGAGGGGTTGAACACTGAAGCTTTCTTT. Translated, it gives CASSQTEGLNTEAFF.

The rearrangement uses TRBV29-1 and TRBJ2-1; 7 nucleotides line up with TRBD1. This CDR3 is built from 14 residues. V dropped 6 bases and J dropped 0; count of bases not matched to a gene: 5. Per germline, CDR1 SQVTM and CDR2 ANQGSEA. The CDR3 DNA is TGCAGCGTGACGGGGACAGCCTCCTACAATGAGCAGTTCTTC. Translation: CSVTGTASYNEQFF.

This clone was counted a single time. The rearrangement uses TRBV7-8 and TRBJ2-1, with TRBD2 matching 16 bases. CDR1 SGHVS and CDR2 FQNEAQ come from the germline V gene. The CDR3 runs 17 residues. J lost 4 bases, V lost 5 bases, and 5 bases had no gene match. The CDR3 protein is CASSQGLAGGSYNEQFF. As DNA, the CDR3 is TGTGCCAGCAGCCAGGGACTAGCGGGAGGGTCTTACAATGAGCAGTTCTTC.

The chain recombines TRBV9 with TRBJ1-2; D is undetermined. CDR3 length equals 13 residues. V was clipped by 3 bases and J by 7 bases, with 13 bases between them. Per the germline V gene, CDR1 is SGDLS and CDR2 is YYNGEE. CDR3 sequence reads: CASSATRTGGYTF. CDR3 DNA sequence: TGTGCCAGCAGCGCGACACGGACTGGTGGCTACACCTTC.

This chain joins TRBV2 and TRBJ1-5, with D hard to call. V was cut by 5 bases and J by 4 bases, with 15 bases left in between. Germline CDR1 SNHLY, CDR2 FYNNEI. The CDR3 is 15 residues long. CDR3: CASSSASPSNQPQHF. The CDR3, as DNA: TGTGCCAGCAGTTCTGCAAGCCCTTCTAATCAGCCCCAGCATTTT.

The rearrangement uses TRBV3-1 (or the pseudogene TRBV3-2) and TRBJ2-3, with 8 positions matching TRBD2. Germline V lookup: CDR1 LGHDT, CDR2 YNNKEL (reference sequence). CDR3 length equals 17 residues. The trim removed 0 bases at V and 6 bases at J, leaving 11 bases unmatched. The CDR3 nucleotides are TGTGCCAGCAGCCAAGATCTGGCGGGGGGCCTTTGGGATACGCAGTATTTT. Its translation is CASSQDLAGGLWDTQYF.

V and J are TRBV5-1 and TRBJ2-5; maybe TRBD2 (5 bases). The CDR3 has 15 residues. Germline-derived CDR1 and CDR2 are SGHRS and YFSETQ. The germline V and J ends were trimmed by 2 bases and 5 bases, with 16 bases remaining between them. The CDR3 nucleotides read TGCGCCAGCAGCTTAGTCGGGGTGGTGGAGGAGACCCAGTACTTC. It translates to CASSLVGVVEETQYF.

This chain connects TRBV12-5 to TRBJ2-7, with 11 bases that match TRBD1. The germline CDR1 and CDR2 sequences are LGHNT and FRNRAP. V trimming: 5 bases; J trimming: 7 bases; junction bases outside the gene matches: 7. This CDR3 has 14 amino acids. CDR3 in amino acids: CASGPGQGAREQYF. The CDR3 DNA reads TGTGCTAGTGGTCCCGGACAGGGGGCCAGGGAGCAGTACTTC.

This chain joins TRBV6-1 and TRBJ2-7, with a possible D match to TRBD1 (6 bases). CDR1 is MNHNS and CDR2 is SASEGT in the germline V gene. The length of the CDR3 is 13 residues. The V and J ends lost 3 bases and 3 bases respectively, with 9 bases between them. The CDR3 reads CASSDRTDYEQYF. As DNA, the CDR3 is TGTGCCAGCAGTGATCGGACAGACTACGAGCAGTACTTC.

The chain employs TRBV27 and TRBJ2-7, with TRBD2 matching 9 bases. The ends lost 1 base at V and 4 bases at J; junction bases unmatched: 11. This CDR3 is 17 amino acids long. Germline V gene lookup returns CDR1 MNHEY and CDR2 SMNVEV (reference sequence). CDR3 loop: CASSLFPLAGAGYEQYF. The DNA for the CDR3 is TGTGCCAGCAGTTTATTTCCTTTAGCGGGAGCTGGGTACGAGCAGTACTTC.

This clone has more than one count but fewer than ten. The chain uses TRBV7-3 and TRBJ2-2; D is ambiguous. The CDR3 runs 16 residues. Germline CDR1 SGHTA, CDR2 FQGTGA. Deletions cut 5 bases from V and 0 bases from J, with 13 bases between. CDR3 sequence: CASSPFFVPNTGELFF. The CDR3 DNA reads TGTGCCAGCAGCCCCTTTTTTGTTCCGAACACCGGGGAGCTGTTTTTT.

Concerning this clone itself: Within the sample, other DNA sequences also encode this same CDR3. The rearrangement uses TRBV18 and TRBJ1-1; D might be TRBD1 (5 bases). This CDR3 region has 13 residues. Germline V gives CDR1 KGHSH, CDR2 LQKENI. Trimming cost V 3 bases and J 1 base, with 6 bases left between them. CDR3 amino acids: CASSPDKNTEAFF. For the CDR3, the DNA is TGTGCCAGCTCACCGGACAAGAACACTGAAGCTTTCTTT.

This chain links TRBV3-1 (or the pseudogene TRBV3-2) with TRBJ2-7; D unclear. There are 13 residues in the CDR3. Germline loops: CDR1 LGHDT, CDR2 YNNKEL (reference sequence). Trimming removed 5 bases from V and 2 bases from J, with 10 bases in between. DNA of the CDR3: TGTGCCAGCAGCAGTCGGTTACCCTACGAGCAGTACTTC. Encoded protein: CASSSRLPYEQYF.

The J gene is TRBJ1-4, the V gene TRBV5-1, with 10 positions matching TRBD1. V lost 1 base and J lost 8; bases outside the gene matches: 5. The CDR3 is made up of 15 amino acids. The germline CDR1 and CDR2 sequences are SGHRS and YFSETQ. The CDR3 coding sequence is TGCGCCAGCAGCTTGTACGGACAGGGGGACGAAAAACTGTTTTTT. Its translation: CASSLYGQGDEKLFF.

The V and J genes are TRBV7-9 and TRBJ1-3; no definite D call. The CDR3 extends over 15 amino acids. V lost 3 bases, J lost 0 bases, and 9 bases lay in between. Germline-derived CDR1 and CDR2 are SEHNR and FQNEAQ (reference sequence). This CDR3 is CASSFSSYSGNTIYF. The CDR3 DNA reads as TGTGCCAGCAGCTTTTCAAGCTACTCTGGAAACACCATATATTTT.

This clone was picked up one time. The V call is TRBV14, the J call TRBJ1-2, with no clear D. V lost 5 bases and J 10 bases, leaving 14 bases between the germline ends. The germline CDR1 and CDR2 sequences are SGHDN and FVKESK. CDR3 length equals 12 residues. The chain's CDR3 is CASSNPRVYYTF. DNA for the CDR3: TGTGCCAGCAGCAACCCACGGGTGTACTACACCTTC.

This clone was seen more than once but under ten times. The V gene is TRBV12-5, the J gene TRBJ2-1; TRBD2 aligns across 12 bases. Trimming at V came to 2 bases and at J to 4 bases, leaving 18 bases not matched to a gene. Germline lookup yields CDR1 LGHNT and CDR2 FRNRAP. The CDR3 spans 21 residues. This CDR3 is CASGLPTRLAGGLPLYNEQFF. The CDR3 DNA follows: TGTGCTAGTGGTTTGCCGACGCGGCTAGCGGGAGGGCTCCCCCTTTACAATGAGCAGTTCTTC. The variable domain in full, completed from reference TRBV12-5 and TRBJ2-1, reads DARVTQTPRHKVTEMGQEVTMRCQPILGHNTVFWYRQTMMQGLELLAYFRNRAPLDDSGMPKDRFSAEMPDATLATLKIQPSEPRDSAVYFCASGLPTRLAGGLPLYNEQFFGPGTRLTVL.

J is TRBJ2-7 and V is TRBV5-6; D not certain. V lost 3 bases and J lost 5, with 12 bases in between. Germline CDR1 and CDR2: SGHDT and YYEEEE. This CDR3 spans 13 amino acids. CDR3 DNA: TGTGCCAGCAGCTCACCGTGGGCGAACGAGCAGTACTTC. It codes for CASSSPWANEQYF.

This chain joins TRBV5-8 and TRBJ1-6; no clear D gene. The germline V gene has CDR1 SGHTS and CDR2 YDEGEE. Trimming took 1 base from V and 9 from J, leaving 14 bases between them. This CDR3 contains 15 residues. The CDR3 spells CASSLQDPRVSPLHF. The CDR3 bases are TGTGCCAGCAGCTTGCAGGACCCGAGGGTTTCACCCCTCCACTTT.

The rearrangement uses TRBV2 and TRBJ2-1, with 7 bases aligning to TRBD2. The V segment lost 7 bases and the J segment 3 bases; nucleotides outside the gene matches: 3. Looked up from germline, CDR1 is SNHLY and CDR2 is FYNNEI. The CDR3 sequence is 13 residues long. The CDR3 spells CASTAGVYNEQFF. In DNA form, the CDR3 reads TGTGCCAGCACGGCGGGGGTCTACAATGAGCAGTTCTTC. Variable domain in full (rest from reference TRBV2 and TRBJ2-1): EPEVTQTPSHQVTQMGQEVILRCVPISNHLYFYWYRQILGQKVEFLVSFYNNEISEKSEIFDDQFSVERPDGSNFTLKIRSTKLEDSAMYFCASTAGVYNEQFFGPGTRLTVL.

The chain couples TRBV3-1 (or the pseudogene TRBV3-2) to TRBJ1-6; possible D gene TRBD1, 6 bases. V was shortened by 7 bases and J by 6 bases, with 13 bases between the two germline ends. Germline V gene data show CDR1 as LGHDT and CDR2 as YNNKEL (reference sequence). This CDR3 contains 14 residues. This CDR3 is CASTRGQFNSPLHF. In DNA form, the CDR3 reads TGTGCCAGCACCAGAGGACAGTTTAATTCACCCCTCCACTTT.

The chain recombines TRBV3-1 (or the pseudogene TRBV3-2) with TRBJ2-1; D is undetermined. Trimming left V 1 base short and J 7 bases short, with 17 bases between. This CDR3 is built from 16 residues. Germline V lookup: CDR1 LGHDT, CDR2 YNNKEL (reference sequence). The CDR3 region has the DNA TGTGCCAGCAGCCAAGGTAGACTTGGTGCCTTAAATGAGCAGTTCTTC. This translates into CASSQGRLGALNEQFF.

CDR3 region: CASSSARGPRKDEQYF. The DNA of the CDR3 is TGTGCCAGCAGCAGCGCGAGGGGGCCCCGTAAAGACGAGCAGTACTTC. The gene calls are TRBV21-1 and TRBJ2-7; the D call TRBD1 from the table was never checked on the DNA. TRBV21-1 is a pseudogene locus. There are 16 residues in the CDR3.

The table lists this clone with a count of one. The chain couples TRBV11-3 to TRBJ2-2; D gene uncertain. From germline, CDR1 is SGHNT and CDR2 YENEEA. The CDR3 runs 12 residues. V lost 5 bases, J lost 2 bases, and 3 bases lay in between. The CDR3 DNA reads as TGTGCCAGCAGCGTAAACACCGGGGAGCTGTTTTTT. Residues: CASSVNTGELFF. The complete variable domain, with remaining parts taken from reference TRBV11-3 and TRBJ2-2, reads EAGVVQSPRYKIIEKKQPVAFWCNPISGHNTLYWYLQNLGQGPELLIRYENEEAVDDSQLPKDRFSAERLKGVDSTLKIQPAELGDSAVYLCASSVNTGELFFGEGSRLTVL.

The CDR3 protein is CASSEARGLAGGNFF. Here the CDR3 DNA reads TGTGCCAGCAGTGAAGCGCGGGGACTAGCGGGGGGCAATTTCTTC. This sequence joins TRBV2 and TRBJ2-1; 15 bases are a match to TRBD2. CDR1 SNHLY and CDR2 FYNNEI come from the germline V gene. Trimming at V came to 0 bases and at J to 16 bases, leaving 7 bases not matched to a gene. The CDR3 runs to 15 residues.